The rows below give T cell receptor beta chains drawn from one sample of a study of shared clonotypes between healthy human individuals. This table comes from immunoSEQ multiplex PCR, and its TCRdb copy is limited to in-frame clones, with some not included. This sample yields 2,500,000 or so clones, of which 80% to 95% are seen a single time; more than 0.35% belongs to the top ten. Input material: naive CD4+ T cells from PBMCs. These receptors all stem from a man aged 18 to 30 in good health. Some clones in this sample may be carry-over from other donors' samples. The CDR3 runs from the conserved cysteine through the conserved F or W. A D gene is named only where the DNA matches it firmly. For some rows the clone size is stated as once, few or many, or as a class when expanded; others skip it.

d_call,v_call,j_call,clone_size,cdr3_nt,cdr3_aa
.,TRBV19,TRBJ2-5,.,TGTGCCAGTAGTATGTCAAGGGAGACCCAGTACTTC,CASSMSRETQYF
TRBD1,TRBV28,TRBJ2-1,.,TGTGCCAGCAGTTCGCCGTCAGGGGGTGAGCAGTTCTTC,CASSSPSGGEQFF
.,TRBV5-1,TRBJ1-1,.,TGCGCCAGCAGCTTGGCTCAGGGCGAAGGTGGCACTGAAGCTTTCTTT,CASSLAQGEGGTEAFF
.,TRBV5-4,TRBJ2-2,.,TGTGCCAGCAGCTTGCGTGGAGGGGACACCGGGGAGCTGTTTTTT,CASSLRGGDTGELFF
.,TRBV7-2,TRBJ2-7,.,TGTGCCAGCAGCCTTTGGACTGATTCCTACGAGCAGTACTTC,CASSLWTDSYEQYF
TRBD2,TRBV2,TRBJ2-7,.,TGTGCCAGCAGGGCCGTGGGGGGGGTCATTGGCGAGCAGTACTTC,CASRAVGGVIGEQYF
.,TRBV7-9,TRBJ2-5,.,TGTGCCAGCAGCTTACAAGAGACCCAGTACTTC,CASSLQETQYF
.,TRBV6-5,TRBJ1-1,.,TGTGCCAGCAGTTACTCGTTGGGGACGACTGAAGCTTTCTTT,CASSYSLGTTEAFF
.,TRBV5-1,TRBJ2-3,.,TGCGCCAGCAGCTTGGTTGGGGCTAGCACAGATACGCAGTATTTT,CASSLVGASTDTQYF
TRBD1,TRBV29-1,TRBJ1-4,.,TGCAGCGTGGACAGGGGGGATGAAAAACTGTTTTTT,CSVDRGDEKLFF
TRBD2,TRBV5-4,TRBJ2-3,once,TGTGCCAGCAGCTTGGGGCTAGCGGGAGTTGCAGATACGCAGTATTTT,CASSLGLAGVADTQYF
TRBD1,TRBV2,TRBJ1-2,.,TGTGCCCGACAGGGACAGGGGATGTGGGGCTACACCTTC,CARQGQGMWGYTF
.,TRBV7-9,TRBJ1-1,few,TGTGCCAGCAGCGTTCACAGTGAAAACACTGAAGCTTTCTTT,CASSVHSENTEAFF
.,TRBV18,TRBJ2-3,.,TGTGCCAGCTCACCGAATTTGGCGGATACGCAGTATTTT,CASSPNLADTQYF
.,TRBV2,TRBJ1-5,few,TGTGCCAGCAGTGTCGTGGGCCAGCCCCAGCATTTT,CASSVVGQPQHF
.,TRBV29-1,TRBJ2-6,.,TGCAGCGTTGATCACGGTGGGGTGGCGGGGGCCAACGTCCTGACTTTC,CSVDHGGVAGANVLTF
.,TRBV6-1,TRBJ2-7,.,TGTGCCAGCAGTGAAGGACAGCCAGCCGTTTACGAGCAGTACTTC,CASSEGQPAVYEQYF
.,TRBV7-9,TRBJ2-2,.,TGTGCCAGCATCCTTAGGGCTAGCGTGATCACCGGGGAGCTGTTTTTT,CASILRASVITGELFF
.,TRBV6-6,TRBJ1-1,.,TGTGCCAGCAGTTTACAGGGAGGCACTGAAGCTTTCTTT,CASSLQGGTEAFF
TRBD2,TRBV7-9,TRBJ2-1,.,TGTGCCAGCAGTATGACTAGCTATGGCAATGAGCAGTTCTTC,CASSMTSYGNEQFF
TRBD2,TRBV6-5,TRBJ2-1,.,TGTGCCAGCAGTTACTGGGGCGGGAGTGGCTACAATGAGCAGTTCTTC,CASSYWGGSGYNEQFF
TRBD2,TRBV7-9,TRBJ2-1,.,TGTGCCAGCAGCCCTAGTCCGGGACTAGCGCCGGGGATCGGCAATGAGCAGTTCTTC,CASSPSPGLAPGIGNEQFF
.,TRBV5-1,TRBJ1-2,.,TGCGCCAGCAGCTTGGGATCCAGCTATGGCTACACCTTC,CASSLGSSYGYTF
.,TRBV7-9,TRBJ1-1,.,TGTGCCAGCAGCTCCGGCAACAAAGCTTTCTTT,CASSSGNKAFF
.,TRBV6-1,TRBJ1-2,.,TGTGCCAGCAGTGAACCCCCGAGGGGCTACACCTTC,CASSEPPRGYTF
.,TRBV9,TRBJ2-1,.,TGTGCCAGCAGCTACGTTCTTCCTCGGGTCGGGACGGGTGAGCAGTTCTTC,CASSYVLPRVGTGEQFF
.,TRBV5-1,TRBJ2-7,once,TGCGCCAGCAGCTTGGGACTTCCTTCCCACGAGCAGTACTTC,CASSLGLPSHEQYF
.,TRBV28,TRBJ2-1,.,TGTGCCAGCAGTCCGGCGAGCGGCCGTACCTCCTACAATGAGCAGTTCTTC,CASSPASGRTSYNEQFF
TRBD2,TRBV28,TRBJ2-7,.,TGTGCCAGCAGTTTATACACTAGCGGGAGGGCGAGGGACGAGCAGTACTTC,CASSLYTSGRARDEQYF
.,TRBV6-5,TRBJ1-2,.,TGTGCCAGCCTCGCGGGGGGGGCGGGTGGCTACACCTTC,CASLAGGAGGYTF
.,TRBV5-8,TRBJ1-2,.,TGTGCCAGCAGCTCCGGCGTAACTAACTATGGCTACACCTTC,CASSSGVTNYGYTF
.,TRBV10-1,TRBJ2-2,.,TGCGCCAGCAGAAAGGACGGACAAACCGGGGAGCTGTTTTTT,CASRKDGQTGELFF
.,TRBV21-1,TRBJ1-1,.,TGTGCCAGCAGCACTGGTACCATTCAAGGCGGGGACACTGAAGCTTTCTTT,CASSTGTIQGGDTEAFF
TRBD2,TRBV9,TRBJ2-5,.,TGTGCCAGCAGCGCCCAGGGACTAGCGGGAGCTCAAGAGACCCAGTACTTC,CASSAQGLAGAQETQYF
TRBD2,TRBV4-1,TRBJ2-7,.,TGCGCCAGCAGCCAAGCGTCGGGAGGAGGTTCCTACGAGCAGTACTTC,CASSQASGGGSYEQYF
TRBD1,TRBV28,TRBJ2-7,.,TGTGCCAGCAGGTCACAGGGGGCCTACGAGCAGTACTTC,CASRSQGAYEQYF
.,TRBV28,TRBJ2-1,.,TGTGCCACACATTCGGGGGGAAACAGGGTTCTTGAGCAGTTCTTC,CATHSGGNRVLEQFF
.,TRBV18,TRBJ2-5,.,TGTGCCAGCTCGGCCACAGGGTACCAAGAGACCCAGTACTTC,CASSATGYQETQYF
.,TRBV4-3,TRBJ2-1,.,TGCGCCAGCAGCCAAGAACCGGGAACCCGAGGGTTCTTC,CASSQEPGTRGFF
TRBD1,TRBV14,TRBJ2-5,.,TGTGCCAGCAGCCCTGGACAGGGTAATATCCAAGAGACCCAGTACTTC,CASSPGQGNIQETQYF